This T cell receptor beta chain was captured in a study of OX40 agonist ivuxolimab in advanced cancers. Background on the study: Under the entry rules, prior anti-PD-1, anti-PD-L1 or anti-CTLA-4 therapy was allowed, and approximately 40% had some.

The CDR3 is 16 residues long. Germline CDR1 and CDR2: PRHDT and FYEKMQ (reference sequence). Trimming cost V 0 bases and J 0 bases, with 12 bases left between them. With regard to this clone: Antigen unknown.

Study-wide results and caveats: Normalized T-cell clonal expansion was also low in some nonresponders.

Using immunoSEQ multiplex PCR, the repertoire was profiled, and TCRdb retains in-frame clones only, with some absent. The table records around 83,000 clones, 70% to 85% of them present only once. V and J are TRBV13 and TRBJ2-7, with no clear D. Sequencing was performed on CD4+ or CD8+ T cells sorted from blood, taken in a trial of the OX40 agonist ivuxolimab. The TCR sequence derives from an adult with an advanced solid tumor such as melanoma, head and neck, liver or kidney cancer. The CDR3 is CASSLGRHPRSYEQYF. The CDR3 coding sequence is TGTGCCAGCAGCTTAGGGCGACACCCCCGCTCCTACGAGCAGTACTTC.